One and the same sample provided the 18 T cell receptor beta chains below, sequenced in a study of blood T cell dynamics during melanoma immunotherapy. Only in-frame clones appear in the TCRdb table, and some are missing; sequencing was by immunoSEQ multiplex PCR. The profile shows about 12,000 clones, around 87% of them singletons. As to time point: week 3, after first cycle of checkpoint inhibitor. Here the sequenced sample was blood, taken from a patient treated with checkpoint blockade. The receptor source for this set is a human donor with melanoma.

This chain joins TRBV19 and TRBJ2-7; D perhaps matches TRBD2 (5 bases). The germline V gene has CDR1 LNHDA and CDR2 SQIVND (reference sequence). The CDR3 totals 14 residues. With 3 bases removed from V and 0 bases from J, the gap between germline ends came to 9 bases. CDR3 region: CASSMGRGSYEQYF. CDR3 nucleotides: TGTGCCAGTAGTATGGGTCGGGGCTCCTACGAGCAGTACTTC.

The rearrangement joins TRBV18 to TRBJ2-1; a possible D gene is TRBD2 (6 bases). In germline, CDR1 is KGHSH, CDR2 LQKENI. Trimming removed 2 bases from V and 0 bases from J, with 8 bases in between. CDR3 size: 15 residues. The CDR3: CASSPGGVSYNEQFF. CDR3 DNA: TGTGCCAGCTCACCAGGCGGGGTCTCCTACAATGAGCAGTTCTTC.

The genes are TRBV27 and TRBJ2-5; D may be TRBD2 (5 bases). The end of the DNA fits TRBJ2-7 better, so the J call may be wrong. Germline CDR1 MNHEY, CDR2 SMNVEV (reference sequence). The CDR3 totals 13 residues. CDR3 region: CASSFGERREQYF. CDR3 sequence (DNA): TGTGCCAGCAGTTTCGGGGAGAGGCGCGAGCAGTACTTC.

The rearrangement uses TRBV11-2 and TRBJ2-7, with 7 bases lining up with TRBD1. The CDR3 has 14 residues. The junction had 4 bases not matched to a gene; V was cut back by 1 base and J by 4 bases. Per the germline V gene, CDR1 is SGHAT and CDR2 is FQNNGV. CDR3 protein: CASSLVRGNYEQYF. The CDR3 DNA sequence: TGTGCCAGCAGCTTAGTCAGGGGGAATTACGAGCAGTACTTC.

This chain joins TRBV5-1 and TRBJ2-2, with D tentatively TRBD1 (5 bases). Per germline, CDR1 SGHRS and CDR2 YFSETQ. V lost 0 bases, J lost 3 bases, and 9 bases lay in between. The CDR3 has 15 amino acids. The CDR3 loop reads CASSLGGHDTGELFF. CDR3 DNA: TGCGCCAGCAGCTTGGGTGGACACGACACCGGGGAGCTGTTTTTT. Looking up the rest from reference TRBV5-1 and TRBJ2-2 gives the full variable domain: KAGVTQTPRYLIKTRGQQVTLSCSPISGHRSVSWYQQTPGQGLQFLFEYFSETQRNKGNFPGRFSGRQFSNSRSEMNVSTLELGDSALYLCASSLGGHDTGELFFGEGSRLTVL.

This sequence joins TRBV20-1 and TRBJ1-4; D gene unclear. The CDR3 totals 11 residues. Trimming took off 5 bases at V and 2 bases at J, with 3 bases between the two ends. Germline V gene data show CDR1 as DFQATT and CDR2 as SNEGSKA (reference sequence). The CDR3 spells CSARTNEKLFF. CDR3 nucleotide sequence: TGCAGTGCTCGGACTAATGAAAAACTGTTTTTT.

As regards this clone: A read error may produce the germline difference seen at one junction end. This CDR3 is CASSLIGGLVF. The CDR3 DNA follows: TGCGCCAGCAGCCTAATCGGAGGGTTGGTCTTC. This chain links TRBV5-1 with TRBJ2-1; perhaps TRBD2 as D (6 bases). The CDR3 has 11 residues. CDR1 is SGHRS, CDR2 YFSETQ, per germline.

The chain has TRBV4-1 and TRBJ2-1, with no clear D. V lost 0 bases to trimming and J lost 9 bases, with 9 bases between them. The CDR3 contains 13 residues. Per germline, CDR1 MGHRA and CDR2 YSYEKL. In DNA form, the CDR3 reads TGCGCCAGCAGCCAAGATAGCTTCAGTGAGCAGTTCTTC. Translated, it gives CASSQDSFSEQFF.

The chain uses TRBV11-2 and TRBJ1-2; D may be TRBD1 (5 bases). From germline, CDR1 is SGHAT and CDR2 FQNNGV. Trimming removed 6 bases at V and 3 bases at J, with 17 bases between. CDR3 length: 15 residues. CDR3 region: CASSSLGGIDYGYTF. The CDR3 nucleotides read TGTGCCAGCAGTTCCCTGGGGGGAATTGACTATGGCTACACCTTC.

V is TRBV6-5 and J is TRBJ2-3; unclear D gene. The CDR3 length is 13 residues. Trimming took off 0 bases at V and 7 bases at J, with 8 bases between the two ends. Germline V gene sequence: CDR1 MNHEY, CDR2 SVGAGI. The chain's CDR3 is CASSYSPTYTQYF. Written as DNA, the CDR3 is TGTGCCAGCAGTTACTCCCCTACCTATACGCAGTATTTT.

This clone appeared a single time. Relative to the germline gene, one junction end is altered; a read error may explain this. This chain uses TRBV6-1 with TRBJ2-3; TRBD2 matches at 9 bases. This CDR3 spans 17 amino acids. Germline V gene sequence: CDR1 MNHNS, CDR2 SASEGT. The CDR3 DNA reads as TGTGCCAGCAGTCAAGCGGGAGGCCCAACCGGCACAGATACGCAGTATTTT. It is translated as CASSQAGGPTGTDTQYF.

The V call is TRBV29-1, the J call TRBJ2-7; unclear D gene. Trimming stripped 3 bases from V and 3 bases from J, with 6 bases between. CDR3 length equals 11 residues. Germline V lookup: CDR1 SQVTM, CDR2 ANQGSEA. CDR3 amino acids: CSVELLYEQYF. CDR3 bases: TGCAGCGTTGAGCTTCTCTACGAGCAGTACTTC.

This sequence joins TRBV14 and TRBJ2-1, with 10 bases matching TRBD1. The germline CDR1 and CDR2 sequences are SGHDN and FVKESK. This CDR3 spans 15 amino acids. V was pared by 1 base and J by 5 bases, with 2 bases of the junction left unmatched. The CDR3 loop is CASSQGQGANNEQFF. CDR3 DNA: TGTGCCAGCAGCCAAGGACAGGGGGCTAACAATGAGCAGTTCTTC. Filled out from reference TRBV14 and TRBJ2-1, the complete variable domain reads EAGVTQFPSHSVIEKGQTVTLRCDPISGHDNLYWYRRVMGKEIKFLLHFVKESKQDESGMPNNRFLAERTGGTYSTLKVQPAELEDSGVYFCASSQGQGANNEQFFGPGTRLTVL.

The chain combines TRBV5-1 with TRBJ2-2, with D perhaps assigned TRBD1 or TRBD2 (5 bases each). This CDR3 region has 14 residues. Germline V gene lookup returns CDR1 SGHRS and CDR2 YFSETQ. Trimming removed 6 bases at V and 5 bases at J, with 14 bases between. The CDR3 reads CASNVERGTGELFF. The CDR3 DNA follows: TGCGCCAGCAACGTGGAGAGGGGAACCGGGGAGCTGTTTTTT.

For this clone: The same CDR3 also results from other DNA sequences found in this sample. The chain links TRBV25-1 to TRBJ1-1; unclear D gene. Germline loops: CDR1 MGHDK, CDR2 SYGVNS. V lost 8 bases and J 1 base, leaving 5 bases between the germline ends. This CDR3 is built from 11 residues. The CDR3 sequence: CASQRNTEAFF. The CDR3 nucleotides read TGTGCCAGCCAACGGAACACTGAAGCTTTCTTT.

This clone was found once. The chain has TRBV5-1 and TRBJ2-5; D unclear. The V end lost 5 bases, the J end lost 1 base, and 15 bases lay between the germline ends. Germline values: CDR1 SGHRS, CDR2 YFSETQ. The CDR3 totals 15 residues. For the CDR3, the DNA is TGCGCCAGCAGTTCCCGGTCAGTCCGCCAAGAGACCCAGTACTTC. Protein product: CASSSRSVRQETQYF.

V and J are TRBV6-6 and TRBJ2-7; possible D gene TRBD1, 5 bases. Germline-derived CDR1 and CDR2 are MNHNY and SVGAGI (reference sequence). Trimming left V 6 bases short and J 7 bases short, with 16 bases between. CDR3 length equals 13 residues. The CDR3 spells CASSPLGLSEQYF. CDR3 in DNA: TGTGCCAGCAGCCCCCTGGGGCTATCGGAGCAGTACTTC.

V usage is TRBV27 and J usage is TRBJ1-3, with a tentative D call TRBD1 (5 bases). The CDR3 has 12 amino acids. CDR1 and CDR2 from the germline V gene are MNHEY and SMNVEV (reference sequence). Trimming pared 4 bases from V and 10 bases from J, leaving 11 bases between. This CDR3 is CASSSAGGTIYF. Here the CDR3 DNA reads TGTGCCAGCAGTTCGGCCGGGGGTACCATATATTTT.